This section outlines one T cell receptor beta chain sequence together with its context. The antigen remains undetermined. The sample belongs to a study of radiation and T cells in renal cell carcinoma. Whole-study findings and limits: Baseline intratumoral clonotype presence is unknown without pretreatment biopsies.

Documented time point: blood 4 weeks post-SBRT, at nephrectomy. The treatment denotes: 15 Gy SBRT to primary tumor, nephrectomy 4 weeks later. Nephrectomy followed 15 Gy stereotactic body radiation by 4 weeks. Profiled with immunoSEQ multiplex PCR; TCRdb holds only in-frame clones, not every one. The repertoire holds over 60,000 clones, with less than 85% as singletons. Trimming took 6 bases from V and 2 from J; bases not matched to a gene: 8. The CDR3 runs to 14 residues. CDR1 is SQVTM and CDR2 is ANQGSEA in the germline V gene. The V and J genes are TRBV29-1 and TRBJ2-3; 7 positions match TRBD2. The input for sequencing was blood, taken from a patient whose treatment included radiotherapy and nephrectomy. The source is a woman aged 55 to 70 with renal cell carcinoma. CDR3 residues: CSVRRLADTDTQYF. CDR3 coding DNA: TGCAGCGTGCGGCGCCTAGCGGACACAGATACGCAGTATTTT.